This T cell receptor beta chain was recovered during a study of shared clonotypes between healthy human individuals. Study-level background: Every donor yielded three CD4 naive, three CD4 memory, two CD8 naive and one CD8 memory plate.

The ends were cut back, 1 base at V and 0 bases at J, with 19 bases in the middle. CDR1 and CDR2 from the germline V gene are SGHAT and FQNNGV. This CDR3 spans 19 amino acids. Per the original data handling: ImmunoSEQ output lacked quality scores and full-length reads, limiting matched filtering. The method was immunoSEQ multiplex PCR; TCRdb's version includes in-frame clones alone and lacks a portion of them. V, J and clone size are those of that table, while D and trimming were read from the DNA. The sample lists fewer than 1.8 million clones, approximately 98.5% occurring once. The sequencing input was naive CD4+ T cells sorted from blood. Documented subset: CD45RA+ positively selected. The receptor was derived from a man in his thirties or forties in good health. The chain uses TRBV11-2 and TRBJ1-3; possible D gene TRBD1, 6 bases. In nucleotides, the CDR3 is TGTGCCAGCAGCTTAGCGGTCTACAGGGTTTGGCCCTCTGGAAACACCATATATTTT. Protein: CASSLAVYRVWPSGNTIYF. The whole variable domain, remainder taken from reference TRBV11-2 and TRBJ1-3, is EAGVAQSPRYKIIEKRQSVAFWCNPISGHATLYWYQQILGQGPKLLIQFQNNGVVDDSQLPKDRFSAERLKGVDSTLKIQPAKLEDSAVYLCASSLAVYRVWPSGNTIYFGEGSWLTVV.